This T cell receptor (beta chain) emerged from a study of shared clonotypes between healthy human individuals. This clone has a handful of counts. Its antigen remains unknown. Donors were healthy HIV-negative adults without recently reported acute infections or vaccinations. There are 14 residues in the CDR3. The germline V gene has CDR1 SNHLY and CDR2 FYNNEI. Trimming removed 4 bases from V and 4 bases from J; junction bases left unmatched: 5. Points from the study as a whole: Tissue TCR repertoires likely differ from these blood-only repertoires. Read depth was anticipated to influence clonotype sharing among donors.

TCRdb's table, derived via immunoSEQ multiplex PCR, lists solely in-frame clones and lacks some. The sample yields fewer than 600,000 clones, 79% seen once. This TCR was recovered from a woman aged 40 to 50 in good health. Some clones in this sample may be carry-over from other donors' samples. The sequenced sample was PBMCs. This chain uses TRBV2 with TRBJ2-7; TRBD2 agrees at 9 bases. CDR3 sequence reads: CASSAREGLYEQYF. The DNA of the CDR3 is TGTGCCAGCAGTGCGCGGGAGGGCCTATACGAGCAGTACTTC.